The 14 T cell receptor beta chains in this list originate from one sample, sequenced in a study of monozygotic twins with inflammatory bowel disease. TCRdb reprocessed the 5' RACE reads and stores each CDR3 protein as one record, lacking DNA. This sample's table reports about 380,000 distinct CDR3 sequences. The specimen was blood. The source is a human donor with ulcerative colitis or Crohn's disease, or a healthy co-twin of an affected twin (not recorded which).

The V and J genes are TRBV4-1 and TRBJ2-1. Germline CDR1 reads MGHRA; CDR2 reads YSYEKL. The CDR3 runs to 17 residues. The CDR3: CASSQDQGSGSYNEQFF.

This sequence joins TRBV6-2 or TRBV6-3 and TRBJ2-3; TCRdb's D call of TRBD2 is untestable without DNA. The CDR3 totals 16 residues. Germline-derived CDR1 and CDR2 are MNHEY and SVGEGT. The CDR3 reads CASIPHFGGGADTQYF.

This sequence joins TRBV6-6 and TRBJ1-4; TCRdb calls TRBD1, which cannot be checked without DNA. The germline V gene encodes CDR1 MNHNY and CDR2 SVGAGI (reference sequence). The CDR3 runs to 14 residues. The CDR3 loop is CATEGWVTNEKLFF.

V gene TRBV12-3 or TRBV12-4 combines with J gene TRBJ2-2; TCRdb names TRBD1, which stays unverified in the absence of DNA. This CDR3 has 16 amino acids. The chain's CDR3 is CASSPRQGLNTGELFF.

J is TRBJ1-2 and V is TRBV7-2. The V gene's germline CDR1 is SGHTA and CDR2 FQGNSA. The CDR3 loop spans 14 amino acids. CDR3 residues: CASSLGRTNYGYTF.

This chain connects TRBV20-1 to TRBJ2-3; as DNA is missing, the TRBD1 call by TCRdb cannot be tested. The germline V gene encodes CDR1 DFQATT and CDR2 SNEGSKA (reference sequence). This CDR3 has 13 amino acids. CDR3 in amino acids: CSAGTGLSDTQYF.

V is TRBV6-2 or TRBV6-3 and J is TRBJ2-7; TCRdb's D call, TRBD1, is unchecked because there is no DNA. The CDR3 length is 16 residues. Germline V CDR1 and CDR2: MNHEY, SVGEGT. The CDR3 region is CASRTTPGPDSYEQYF.

The rearrangement joins TRBV20-1 to TRBJ2-3; absent DNA, TCRdb's TRBD2 call cannot be checked. The CDR3 covers 16 residues. CDR1 and CDR2 from the germline V gene are DFQATT and SNEGSKA (reference sequence). The CDR3 region is CSARPGLAGAEGTQYF.

The V gene is TRBV6-2 or TRBV6-3, the J gene TRBJ2-7; TCRdb's D call, TRBD2, is unchecked because there is no DNA. Germline loops: CDR1 MNHEY, CDR2 SVGEGT. CDR3 size: 17 residues. The CDR3 here is CASSYDSSAGGPYEQYF.

V gene TRBV9 combines with J gene TRBJ2-1; TCRdb picks TRBD2, but there is no DNA to check that call. The CDR3 runs to 16 residues. CDR1 and CDR2 (germline): SGDLS, YYNGEE. CDR3 in amino acids: CASSRTGGGAIGEQFF.

The rearrangement links TRBV7-9 to TRBJ2-7; absent DNA, TCRdb's TRBD1 call cannot be checked. This CDR3 has 15 residues. Germline CDR1 reads SEHNR; CDR2 reads FQNEAQ (reference sequence). The CDR3 sequence is CASSNGVGDRYEQYF.

The chain combines TRBV5-1 with TRBJ1-4; the D call of TRBD1 rests on TCRdb alone, since no DNA is present to check it. CDR1 SGHRS and CDR2 YFSETQ come from the germline V gene. This CDR3 contains 15 residues. CDR3 region: CASSLGLAGKEKLFF. The whole variable domain, filled in from reference TRBV5-1 and TRBJ1-4, reads KAGVTQTPRYLIKTRGQQVTLSCSPISGHRSVSWYQQTPGQGLQFLFEYFSETQRNKGNFPGRFSGRQFSNSRSEMNVSTLELGDSALYLCASSLGLAGKEKLFFGSGTQLSVL.

The CDR3 here is CASSPFSGTEAFF. J is TRBJ1-1 and V is TRBV18. This CDR3 spans 13 amino acids. In germline, CDR1 is KGHSH, CDR2 LQKENI.

The rearrangement joins TRBV18 to TRBJ2-3; TCRdb selects TRBD2, and the lack of DNA leaves this call unchecked. The germline V gene encodes CDR1 KGHSH and CDR2 LQKENI. This CDR3 has 18 amino acids. The CDR3 protein is CASFRRTSGASDTDTQYF.